A single sample is the source of the 5 T cell receptor beta chains below, sequenced in a study of OX40 agonist ivuxolimab in advanced cancers. TCRdb's copy holds only in-frame clones and misses some; the assay was immunoSEQ multiplex PCR. The top ten hold around 2.5% of the sample, which has 60,000 to 85,000 clones, just under 90% seen once. The sequences come from CD4+ or CD8+ T cells sorted from blood, collected in a trial of the OX40 agonist ivuxolimab. These TCRs come from an adult with an advanced solid tumor such as melanoma, head and neck, liver or kidney cancer.

The chain employs TRBV6-6 and TRBJ1-5; no firm D call. The CDR3 has 14 residues. Trimming removed 6 bases at V and 1 base at J, with 10 bases between. Germline loops: CDR1 MNHNY, CDR2 SVGAGI (reference sequence). CDR3 DNA sequence: TGTGCCAGCAGGGATAATCCGAGCAATCAGCCCCAGCATTTT. This translates into CASRDNPSNQPQHF.

CDR3 protein: CASSLYSDPGYTF. Written as DNA, the CDR3 is TGTGCCAGCAGCCTGTACTCGGACCCTGGCTACACCTTC. The rearrangement joins TRBV5-4 to TRBJ1-2; D unresolved. This CDR3 region has 13 residues. The V gene lost 4 bases and the J gene lost 7 bases, with 14 bases spanning the gap. Germline assignment: CDR1 SGHNT and CDR2 YYREEE (reference sequence).

This clone has only a few counts. The chain carries TRBV6-6 and TRBJ2-3; 9 bases map to TRBD1. The J segment lost 6 bases and the V segment lost 4 bases, leaving 8 bases of the junction unmatched. Germline CDR1 is MNHNY and CDR2 is SVGAGI (reference sequence). The CDR3 length is 15 residues. The CDR3: CASSSQDRGWDTQYF. CDR3 DNA sequence: TGTGCCAGCAGTTCTCAGGACAGGGGATGGGATACGCAGTATTTT.

The gene calls are TRBV10-3 and TRBJ1-4; TRBD1 matches 9 bases. The junction had 6 bases not matched to a gene; V was cut back by 10 bases and J by 6 bases. The CDR3 totals 13 residues. Germline V gene lookup returns CDR1 ENHRY and CDR2 SYGVKD. The CDR3 sequence: CATRQGDYEKLFF. The DNA of the CDR3 is TGTGCCACCCGACAGGGGGATTATGAAAAACTGTTTTTT.

V usage is TRBV5-6 and J usage is TRBJ2-1; 12 nucleotides agree with TRBD2. Trimming took 5 bases from V and 6 from J; bases not matched to a gene: 6. Germline V gene lookup returns CDR1 SGHDT and CDR2 YYEEEE. The CDR3 extends over 15 amino acids. CDR3 sequence: CASRKPGLAGNEQFF. The CDR3 DNA is TGTGCCAGCAGGAAACCGGGACTAGCGGGCAATGAGCAGTTCTTC.